This TCR beta chain was recorded in a study of blood T cells in healthy people across ages. Study-wide context: About one barcoded TCR beta cDNA was captured per two T cells.

The second PCR ran about 6 to 12 cycles with a sample-barcoded 5' primer and J-beta primers. TCRdb processed the 5' RACE reads anew with MiXCR; each CDR3 protein has one entry. The table lists about 800,000 distinct CDR3 sequences, about 45% of them singletons. V lost 4 bases and J lost 2; bases outside the gene matches: 2. This CDR3 spans 15 amino acids. Germline V gives CDR1 GTSNPN, CDR2 SVGIG (reference sequence). A remark on this clonotype: What it binds is not known.

Study observations and caveats: Changes seen in expanded clonotypes were possibly confounded by donor CMV status left unknown. Age advanced and TCR beta diversity per million T cells fell, roughly linearly.

Isolation recovered at least 7 million PBMCs from every sample. The sequence derives from a man at least 80 years old in good health. Sequenced: blood. The chain has TRBV30 and TRBJ2-6; 10 bases line up with TRBD2. CDR3 amino acids: CAWNLAGAGANVLTF. CDR3 sequence (DNA): TGTGCCTGGAACCTAGCGGGAGCTGGGGCCAACGTCCTGACTTTC. The full variable domain, its missing parts supplied by reference TRBV30 and TRBJ2-6, is SQTIHQWPATLVQPVGSPLSLECTVEGTSNPNLYWYRQAAGRGLQLLFYSVGIGQISSEVPQNLSASRPQDRQFILSSKKLLLSDSGFYLCAWNLAGAGANVLTFGAGSRLTVL.